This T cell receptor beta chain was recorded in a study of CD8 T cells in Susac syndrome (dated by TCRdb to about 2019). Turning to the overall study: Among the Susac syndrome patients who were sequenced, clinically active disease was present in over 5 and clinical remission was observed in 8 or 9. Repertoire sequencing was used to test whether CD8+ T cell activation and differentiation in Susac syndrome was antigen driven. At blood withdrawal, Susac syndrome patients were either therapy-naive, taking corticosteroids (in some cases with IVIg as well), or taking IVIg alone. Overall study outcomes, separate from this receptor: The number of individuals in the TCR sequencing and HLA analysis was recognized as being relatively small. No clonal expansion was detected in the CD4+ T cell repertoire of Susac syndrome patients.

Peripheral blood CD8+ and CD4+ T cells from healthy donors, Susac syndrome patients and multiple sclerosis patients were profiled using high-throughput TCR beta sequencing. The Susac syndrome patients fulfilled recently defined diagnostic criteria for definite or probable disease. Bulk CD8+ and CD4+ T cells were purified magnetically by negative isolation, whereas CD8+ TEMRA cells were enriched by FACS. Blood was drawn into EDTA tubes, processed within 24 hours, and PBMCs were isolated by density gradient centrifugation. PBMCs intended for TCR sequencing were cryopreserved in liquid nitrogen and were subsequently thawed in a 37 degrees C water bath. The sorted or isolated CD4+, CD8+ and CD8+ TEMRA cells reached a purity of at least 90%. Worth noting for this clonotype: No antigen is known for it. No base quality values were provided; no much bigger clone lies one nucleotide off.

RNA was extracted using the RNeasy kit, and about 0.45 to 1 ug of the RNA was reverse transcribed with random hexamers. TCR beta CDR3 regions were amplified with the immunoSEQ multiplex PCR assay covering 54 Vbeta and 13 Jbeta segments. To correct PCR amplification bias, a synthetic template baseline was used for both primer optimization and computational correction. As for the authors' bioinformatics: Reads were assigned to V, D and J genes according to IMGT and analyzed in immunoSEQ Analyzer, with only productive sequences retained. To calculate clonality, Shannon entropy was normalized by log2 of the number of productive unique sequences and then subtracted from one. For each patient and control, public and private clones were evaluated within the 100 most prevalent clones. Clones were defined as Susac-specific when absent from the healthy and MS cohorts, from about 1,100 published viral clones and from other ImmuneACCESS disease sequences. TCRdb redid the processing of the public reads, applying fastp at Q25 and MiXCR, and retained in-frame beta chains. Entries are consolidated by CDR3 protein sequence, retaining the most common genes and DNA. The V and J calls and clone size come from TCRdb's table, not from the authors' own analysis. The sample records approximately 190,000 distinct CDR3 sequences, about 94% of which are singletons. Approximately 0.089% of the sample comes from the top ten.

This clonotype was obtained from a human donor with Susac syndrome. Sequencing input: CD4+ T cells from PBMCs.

Here is the DNA: TGTGCCAGCAGCCAAGTCGTGAACACTGAAGCTTTCTTT. Translation gives CASSQVVNTEAFF. The rearrangement combines TRBV3-1 with TRBJ1-1; no D gene is confidently identified. V gives up 1 base and J gives up 0 bases, and the segment between their germline ends measures 3 bases. The germline V gene encodes CDR1 LGHDT and CDR2 YNNKEL (reference sequence). The CDR3 starts with the cysteine, ends with the phenylalanine, and has 13 residues. Only the CDR3 region is kept as DNA, spanning 39 bases read in frame from base 1.